This is a list of T cell receptor beta chains from one sample in a study of T cells after yellow fever vaccination. TCRdb ran MiXCR on the 5' RACE reads and lists one entry per CDR3 protein. The sample consists of under 550,000 distinct CDR3 sequences, 21% of them appearing once. The sequences come from PBMCs, collected roughly 20 days after the first yellow fever vaccination. The receptors were gathered from a man aged 18 to 30 who received the YFV17D yellow fever vaccine. The CDR3 runs from the conserved cysteine through the conserved F or W. The order of the fields is D gene, clone size, J gene, V gene, CDR3 DNA, CDR3 protein. D genes are given only for firm matches. Some rows mark clone size as missing; the rest say once, few, many or name a class of expanded clone.

TRBD2	few	TRBJ2-5	TRBV7-2	TGTGCCAGCAGCTCGCCGCTAGCGGGGGGTCCTAAGAAGACCCAGTACTTC	CASSSPLAGGPKKTQYF
TRBD1	few	TRBJ2-1	TRBV29-1	TGCAGCGCTCGGGACAGGCACTACAATGAGCAGTTCTTC	CSARDRHYNEQFF
NA	few	TRBJ1-4	TRBV27	TGTGCCAGCAGTTTATCGCCAAATGAAAAACTGTTTTTT	CASSLSPNEKLFF
NA	NA	TRBJ2-3	TRBV7-2	TGTGCCAGCAGCCCTACCCCAATAGGTACGCAGTATTTT	CASSPTPIGTQYF
NA	NA	TRBJ1-2	TRBV11-2	TGTGCCAGCAGCTTAATGGAGGATGGCTACACCTTC	CASSLMEDGYTF
NA	NA	TRBJ2-7	TRBV5-1	TGCGCCAGCAGAAGGGTCGAAAGCTCCTACGAGCAGTACTTC	CASRRVESSYEQYF
NA	few	TRBJ1-4	TRBV5-5	TGTGCCAGCAGCTTCCGGGACGGCGGAGAAAAACTGTTTTTT	CASSFRDGGEKLFF
NA	NA	TRBJ2-5	TRBV11-2	TGTGCCAGCAGCTTAGCCGGGACGGCCAAGACCCAGTACTTC	CASSLAGTAKTQYF
NA	few	TRBJ2-1	TRBV5-1	TGCGCCAGCAGCTTGCCCCTGGTTTTAGCTTACAATGAGCAGTTCTTC	CASSLPLVLAYNEQFF
NA	NA	TRBJ2-6	TRBV11-2	TGTGCCAGCAGCTTAGAATTCCTCCCCCTCTCTGGGGCCAACGTCCTGACTTTC	CASSLEFLPLSGANVLTF
NA	NA	TRBJ2-3	TRBV7-9	TGTGCCAGCAGCGGGGGGGGCCGTGGTACAGATACGCAGTATTTT	CASSGGGRGTDTQYF
TRBD2	NA	TRBJ2-3	TRBV3-1	TGTGCCAGCGGCCTCGCTACTAGCGGGGCCAGAGATACGCAGTATTTT	CASGLATSGARDTQYF
TRBD2	NA	TRBJ2-1	TRBV10-3	TGTGCCATCAGGGCGGCAGCGGGGGCCTACAATGAGCAGTTCTTC	CAIRAAAGAYNEQFF
NA	few	TRBJ1-4	TRBV7-3	TGTGCCAGCAGCTTACAGCAGGCGTGGGGAAAACTGTTTTTT	CASSLQQAWGKLFF